A selection of T cell receptor beta chains follows, all from one sample in a study of cytomegalovirus exposure and HLA in healthy donors. Assay used: immunoSEQ multiplex PCR; TCRdb lists only in-frame clones, some missing. This table holds roughly 65,000 clones, around 93% found once. Material for sequencing was PBMCs. The receptors shown here come from a man aged 18 to 29 in good health and CMV-seronegative. Each CDR3 is given with its conserved first and last residue. D genes are given only for firm matches. Not every row has a clone size; where given, it reads once, few, many or a size class.

V	size	J	D	DNA	CDR3
TRBV9	-	TRBJ2-3	TRBD2	TGTGCCAGCACCCGACTAGCGGCCAGGGCAGATACGCAGTATTTT	CASTRLAARADTQYF
TRBV7-2	-	TRBJ2-7	-	TGTGCCAGCAGGCAAACAGGTTTGTGGCGGACCTCCTACGAGCAGTACTTC	CASRQTGLWRTSYEQYF
TRBV2	-	TRBJ2-2	TRBD1	TGTGCCAGCAGTCCCGAGACAGGGGGGTCGGCCGGGGAGCTGTTTTTT	CASSPETGGSAGELFF
TRBV28	-	TRBJ2-7	TRBD2	TGTGCCAGCAGTTTAGAGGGACTAGCGGGATTCGAGCAGTACTTC	CASSLEGLAGFEQYF
TRBV5-6	-	TRBJ2-7	-	TGTGCCAGCAGCTGGGGACTTAACTCCTACGAGCAGTACTTC	CASSWGLNSYEQYF
TRBV28	-	TRBJ1-4	-	TGTGCCAGCAGTTTAATGCGGGGGCTATATGAAAAACTGTTTTTT	CASSLMRGLYEKLFF
TRBV28	-	TRBJ2-5	TRBD2	TGTGCCAGTGGATGGAGGGCGGGAGGGGGGGAGACCCAGTACTTC	CASGWRAGGGETQYF
TRBV6-5	-	TRBJ2-5	-	TGTGCCAGCAGTACCACTGAGACCCAGTACTTC	CASSTTETQYF
TRBV7-9	-	TRBJ1-2	-	TGTGCCAGCAGCGGCCGGGTCATAGCCCCTAGCTATGGCTACACCTTC	CASSGRVIAPSYGYTF
TRBV6-5	once	TRBJ2-2	TRBD1	TGTGCCAGCGGGGATGGGGACAGGGTCACCGGGGAGCTGTTTTTT	CASGDGDRVTGELFF
TRBV27	-	TRBJ2-1	-	TGTGCCAGTAGTTTCGGTAGCTCTCATGAGCAGTTCTTC	CASSFGSSHEQFF
TRBV28	once	TRBJ2-7	-	TGTGCCAGCTCCTTAACCGAAAGGGGTTACGAGCAGTACTTC	CASSLTERGYEQYF
TRBV18	-	TRBJ1-1	TRBD1	TGTGCCAGCTCACCACTGACAGGGAAGGTGAACACTGAAGCTTTCTTT	CASSPLTGKVNTEAFF
TRBV5-6	-	TRBJ2-5	-	TGTGCCAGCAGCTCTTCGATCAGGGTAGTCGAGACCCAGTACTTC	CASSSSIRVVETQYF
TRBV2	-	TRBJ2-2	TRBD2	TGTGCCAGCAGTTTCACGACTAGCGGGGACTTCAACACCGGGGAGCTGTTTTTT	CASSFTTSGDFNTGELFF
TRBV11-2	-	TRBJ2-7	-	TGTGCCAGCAGCTTAGTGAGGTTTGGTGTGGGTGGTGGCTACGAGCAGTACTTC	CASSLVRFGVGGGYEQYF
TRBV7-2	once	TRBJ2-7	-	TGTGCCAGCAGCTTAGCTCGGACGGGCGGGGACTCCTACGAGCAGTACTTC	CASSLARTGGDSYEQYF
TRBV5-6	-	TRBJ2-2	-	TGTGCCAGCAGCTTAGGAGACACCGGGGAGCTGTTTTTT	CASSLGDTGELFF
TRBV6-1	-	TRBJ2-7	TRBD2	TGTGCCAGCAGCATTGGCGGGAGGTACGAGCAGTACTTC	CASSIGGRYEQYF
TRBV5-4	-	TRBJ2-5	TRBD2	TGTGCCAGCAGCTTTCCCTCCGGGACTAGCGGGAGAAGTGGAGAGACCCAGTACTTC	CASSFPSGTSGRSGETQYF
TRBV19	-	TRBJ2-7	TRBD1	TGTGCCAGTAGTATAGAAGGGACAGGGATCCACGAGCAGTACTTC	CASSIEGTGIHEQYF
TRBV2	once	TRBJ2-7	TRBD2	TGTGCCAGCGGAGGACTAGCGGGAGCTTACGAGCAGTACTTC	CASGGLAGAYEQYF
TRBV7-2	few	TRBJ2-1	-	TGTGCCAGCAGCTTACTGTCTAGGGGTTACAATGAGCAGTTCTTC	CASSLLSRGYNEQFF
TRBV6-5	-	TRBJ2-5	-	TGTGCCAGCAGTTATTGGGCGGGGCCCCAAGAGACCCAGTACTTC	CASSYWAGPQETQYF
TRBV6-5	-	TRBJ2-7	TRBD2	TGTGCCAGCAGTTACACTAGCGGGAGAAACGAGCAGTACTTC	CASSYTSGRNEQYF
TRBV5-4	-	TRBJ1-4	-	TGTGCCAGCACCCTGTGGGGGGGTGTCCCTGAAAAACTGTTTTTT	CASTLWGGVPEKLFF
TRBV28	-	TRBJ2-1	TRBD2	TGTGCCAGCAGTTTACTATACACCTGGGGGGGTGGCAATGAGCAGTTCTTC	CASSLLYTWGGGNEQFF
TRBV7-9	-	TRBJ1-2	TRBD1	TGTGCCAGCAGCTCTCCAGGGGGCGCGTTTCGGCTTAACTATGGCTACACCTTC	CASSSPGGAFRLNYGYTF
TRBV4-2	-	TRBJ1-3	-	TGTGCCAGCAGCCCCTCCCCCTCGAGGGCTGGAAACACCATATATTTT	CASSPSPSRAGNTIYF
TRBV10-1	-	TRBJ2-1	TRBD2	TGCGCCAGCAGTAGACTAGCGGGAGGGTGGAATGAGCAGTTCTTC	CASSRLAGGWNEQFF
TRBV15	-	TRBJ2-4	TRBD1	TGTGCCACCAGCAGAGGGGGCGGACAGGGAAAAAACATTCAGTACTTC	CATSRGGGQGKNIQYF
TRBV27	-	TRBJ1-2	TRBD1	TGTGCCAGCAGTTTATCTGGTTGGGAGAAGGGGGCCTATGGCTACACCTTC	CASSLSGWEKGAYGYTF
TRBV29-1	-	TRBJ2-5	TRBD2	TGCAGTTCCAGGACTAGCGGCTGGCAAGAGACTCAGTACTTC	CSSRTSGWQETQYF
TRBV7-9	-	TRBJ2-1	TRBD2	TGTGCCAGCAGCCTGTCCCGTCTAGCGGCAAACTACAATGAGCAGTTCTTC	CASSLSRLAANYNEQFF
TRBV14	-	TRBJ2-7	-	TGTGCCAGCAGCCAAGAATTCATCTGGAGGGTCTCGGGGTTCTACGAGCAGTACTTC	CASSQEFIWRVSGFYEQYF
TRBV6-4	once	TRBJ1-1	-	TGTGCCAGCAGTGACTCCGGACAGGAAGCTTTCTTT	CASSDSGQEAFF
TRBV29-1	-	TRBJ2-5	-	TGCAGCGTTGTCCCAGGCGAGACCCAGTACTTC	CSVVPGETQYF
TRBV7-9	-	TRBJ2-6	-	TGTGCCAGCAGCTTAGTGGCGGACTACCTGAACGCCGGGGCCAACGTCCTGACTTTC	CASSLVADYLNAGANVLTF
TRBV27	-	TRBJ2-3	TRBD2	TGTGCCAGCAGTTTTCGGATTAGCGGGAGGGACACAGATACGCAGTATTTT	CASSFRISGRDTDTQYF
TRBV5-1	-	TRBJ1-5	-	TGCGCCAGCAGCTTGACAGGGTCCGATCAGCCCCAGCATTTT	CASSLTGSDQPQHF
TRBV5-6	-	TRBJ2-1	TRBD2	TGTGCCAGCAGCTTCGGACTAGCGGGGGGCGAGCAGTTCTTC	CASSFGLAGGEQFF
TRBV9	-	TRBJ1-5	-	TGTGCCAGCAGCGTACAGGGGTATCAGCCCCAGCATTTT	CASSVQGYQPQHF
TRBV11-2	-	TRBJ1-1	TRBD1	TGTGCCAGCAGCTTACAGTGGCAGGGGGCAAAAGCTTTCTTT	CASSLQWQGAKAFF
TRBV11-2	-	TRBJ2-7	-	TGTGCCAGCGCCGCAGGGAACTACGAGCAGTACTTC	CASAAGNYEQYF
TRBV30	-	TRBJ2-7	TRBD1	TGTGCCTGGAGTGTGCTAGGGGGCGTCACCTACGAGCAGTACTTC	CAWSVLGGVTYEQYF
TRBV30	-	TRBJ2-2	-	TGTGCCTGGAGTTATTGGGGGCTCACCGGGGAGCTGTTTTTT	CAWSYWGLTGELFF
TRBV28	-	TRBJ1-2	-	TGTGCCAGCGCGTGGTCCTATGGCTACACCTTC	CASAWSYGYTF
TRBV7-2	-	TRBJ2-1	-	TGTGCCAGCAGCTTAGGGGGGCGGGGGTACAATGAGCAGTTCTTC	CASSLGGRGYNEQFF
TRBV27	-	TRBJ1-4	TRBD1	TGTGCCAGCAGTCACATGGCAGGGGGCCAGACTAATGAAAAACTGTTTTTT	CASSHMAGGQTNEKLFF
TRBV5-4	-	TRBJ2-1	TRBD2	TGTGCCAGCAGCTCCCGGACTAGCGGGAGCCGATACAATGAGCAGTTCTTC	CASSSRTSGSRYNEQFF
TRBV2	once	TRBJ2-3	-	TGTGCCAGCAGAGGGACACTAAAAGGGACAGATACGCAGTATTTT	CASRGTLKGTDTQYF
TRBV5-8	once	TRBJ1-5	TRBD1	TGTGCCAGCAGCTTGAAGAACAGGGGGGTTTTGGGCCAGCCCCAGCATTTT	CASSLKNRGVLGQPQHF
TRBV6-4	-	TRBJ2-2	TRBD1	TGTGCCAGCAGTGCCCGACAGGGGGCGAGCACCGGGGAGCTGTTTTTT	CASSARQGASTGELFF